This record concerns one T cell receptor (beta chain) sequence. Which antigen it targets is not known. One end of the junction is discordant with germline, which a read error may explain. This sample is part of a study of metastatic and nonmetastatic thyroid tumors (dated by TCRdb to the early 2020s). Some background on the complete study: For patients with malignant and with benign thyroid disease, the researchers compared repertoires between peripheral blood samples and tumor or nodule tissue samples.

Study-wide findings and limitations: In both blood and tumor samples, malignant tumors were reported to have significantly higher TCR beta diversity than benign nodules.

Preparation of the library involved PCR. TCRdb shows the sequencer as Illumina HiSeq 4000. High-throughput sequencing was used to profile the CDR3 region of the TCR beta-chain in every patient. Per the source publication's procedure: The researchers built a classifier to tell apart papillary thyroid cancer patients with distant metastasis, based on CDR3 differences among clinicopathological groups. Repertoire diversity was assessed with the Shannon index, and tumor-blood repertoire similarity with the Morisita-Horn index. Starting from the raw public reads, TCRdb applied fastp trimming at Q25, assembled clones with MiXCR and retained in-frame beta chains. The V and J calls reflect TCRdb's pipeline rather than the authors' work. Recorded for this sample are roughly 20,000 clones; approximately 10% of them occurred a single time. Together, the top ten hold roughly 8% of the sample. The CDR3 covers 16 residues, taking in both the cysteine and the phenylalanine. Kept here is only the CDR3 DNA, which spans 48 bases and is read in frame from base 1. CDR1 and CDR2, per the germline V gene (reference sequence), are DFQATT and SNEGSKA.

None of the patients had been given any treatment before thyroid surgery. The study retrospectively analysed patient clinical samples collected from the early 2010s to the late 2010s using T-cell receptor beta sequencing. The clonotype comes from a female donor with papillary thyroid cancer or a benign thyroid nodule (not recorded which). Some clones in this sample may be carry-over from other donors' samples. The chain was built from TRBV20-1 and TRBJ2-3; the best D guess is TRBD2, with 6 bases matching. Sequenced material: blood. CDR3 sequence: CSASPYEVGRADTQYF. The base sequence is TGCAGTGCTAGCCCTTACGAGGTCGGGAGAGCAGATACGCAGTACTTT.